This TCR beta chain is drawn from a study of OX40 agonist ivuxolimab in advanced cancers. Study-wide context: Each patient was given ivuxolimab into a vein every 2 weeks, at 0.01 to 10 mg/kg. Overall study findings and caveats: Several nonresponders also turned out to have low normalized T-cell clonal expansion. Researchers report that CD8+ T cells had, on average, more expanded clones than CD4+. With doses of 0.1 to 3.0 mg/kg, CD4+ and CD8+ blood T cells had undergone clonal expansion by week 6.

Comments on this clone: The target antigen is unknown.

Trimming took off 9 bases at V and 1 base at J, with 26 bases between the two ends. Per the germline V gene, CDR1 is MNHEY and CDR2 is SMNVEV (reference sequence). The CDR3 spans 18 residues. Sequencing was performed with immunoSEQ multiplex PCR; in TCRdb, only in-frame clones are kept and a portion is missing. The sample lists 75,000 to 80,000 clones, more than 65% occurring once. The sample in question was CD4+ or CD8+ T cells sorted from blood, obtained in a trial of the OX40 agonist ivuxolimab. The rearrangement links TRBV27 to TRBJ2-3; possible D gene TRBD2, 6 bases. This TCR came from an adult with an advanced solid tumor such as melanoma, head and neck, liver or kidney cancer. The CDR3 nucleotides are TGTGCCAGAGTTGACGCAAGGCGGGACGAGTCCCGCACAGATACGCAGTATTTT. Protein: CARVDARRDESRTDTQYF.